This T cell receptor (beta chain) was documented in a study of blood T cell repertoires in COVID-19. There are 13 residues in the CDR3. Germline lookup yields CDR1 SGHTA and CDR2 FQGNSA. Measured with immunoSEQ multiplex PCR; TCRdb has only the in-frame clones, and not every one. The table lists almost 200,000 clones, roughly nine tenths of them singletons. This chain uses TRBV7-2 with TRBJ2-5; D possibly corresponds to TRBD1 (5 bases). Sample: peripheral blood. The sequence derives from a woman in her 70s with acute or convalescent COVID-19. CDR3 region: CALRAGPQETQYF. DNA of the CDR3: TGTGCTCTCAGGGCAGGGCCCCAAGAGACCCAGTACTTC.